A selection of T cell receptor beta chains follows, all from one sample in a study of T-cell reconstitution after alpha-beta-depleted transplantation in children. MiXCR was run by TCRdb on the PCR reads, yielding one entry per CDR3 protein. The repertoire includes hundreds of thousands of distinct CDR3 sequences, around a tenth of them detected once, and about 20% sits in the top ten. This specimen consisted of peripheral blood, obtained 180 days after TCRalphabeta/CD19-depleted stem cell transplant. The source is a male patient aged 2-10 years who had a stem cell transplant for chronic granulomatous disease, so the T cells may come from the graft donor. CDR3s include the opening cysteine and the closing phenylalanine or tryptophan. A D gene is named only where the DNA matches it firmly. Expanded clones get a size class; other rows say once, few or many, or leave the size out.

j_call v_call cdr3_length d_call clone_size cdr3_aa cdr3_nt
TRBJ1-4 TRBV12-3/TRBV12-4 14 - many CASSSPRGAEKLFF TGTGCCAGCAGTTCCCCTCGGGGAGCTGAAAAACTGTTTTTT
TRBJ2-5 TRBV7-9 16 TRBD1 many CASSSRDREAQETQYF TGTGCCAGCAGCTCCAGGGACAGGGAGGCCCAAGAGACCCAGTACTTC
TRBJ2-2 TRBV12-3/TRBV12-4 14 - many CASSPPGVAGELFF TGTGCCAGCAGTCCTCCGGGGGTAGCCGGGGAGCTGTTTTTT
TRBJ1-1 TRBV5-1 13 TRBD1 many CASIRQGGTEAFF TGCGCCAGCATCCGGCAGGGGGGCACTGAAGCTTTCTTT
TRBJ2-1 TRBV27 16 TRBD2 many CASSPSDLAGHNEQFF TGTGCCAGCAGCCCATCGGACCTAGCGGGTCACAATGAGCAGTTCTTC
TRBJ2-1 TRBV20-1 16 TRBD1 many CSAWVPSGTGRNEQFF TGCAGTGCATGGGTCCCCTCCGGGACAGGGCGCAATGAGCAGTTCTTC
TRBJ2-5 TRBV6-1 10 - many CASTRETQYF TGTGCCAGTACCCGAGAGACCCAGTACTTC
TRBJ1-2 TRBV29-1 12 - many CSVGIQGYGYTF TGCAGCGTGGGGATACAGGGCTATGGCTACACCTTC
TRBJ2-1 TRBV6-5 18 TRBD2 many CASSYSRTSGMFNNEQFF TGTGCCAGCAGTTACTCTAGGACTAGCGGGATGTTCAACAATGAGCAGTTCTTC
TRBJ2-7 TRBV10-3 12 TRBD1 many CAVRDSDYEQYF TGTGCCGTCAGGGACAGCGACTACGAGCAGTACTTC
TRBJ1-1 TRBV18 15 - many CASSTTGCGDTEAFF TGTGCCAGCTCTACCACGGGTTGCGGGGATACTGAAGCTTTCTTT
TRBJ2-3 TRBV25-1 15 - many CASSDRGARSDTQYF TGTGCCAGCAGTGATCGGGGGGCGAGGTCAGATACGCAGTATTTT
TRBJ2-4 TRBV12-3/TRBV12-4 15 - many CASSAYLVAKNIQYF TGTGCCAGCAGCGCCTATTTGGTCGCCAAAAACATTCAGTACTTC
TRBJ2-1 TRBV9 13 TRBD2 many CASSVDGRDEQFF TGTGCCAGCAGCGTAGACGGGAGGGATGAGCAGTTCTTC
TRBJ2-7 TRBV23-1 16 TRBD2 many CASSPWRGRRSYEQYF TGCGCCAGCAGTCCATGGCGGGGGAGGAGGTCCTACGAGCAGTACTTC
TRBJ2-5 TRBV2 12 - many CASSEGEETQYF TGTGCCAGCAGTGAAGGAGAGGAGACCCAGTACTTC
TRBJ2-1 TRBV4-3 18 TRBD2 many CASSQDTQLAGKELEQFF TGCGCCAGCAGCCAAGATACCCAACTAGCGGGCAAAGAGCTCGAGCAGTTCTTC
TRBJ1-5 TRBV12-3/TRBV12-4 14 TRBD1 medium-sized CASSWTGSDQPQHF TGTGCCAGCAGTTGGACAGGGTCAGATCAGCCCCAGCATTTT
TRBJ1-1 TRBV27 14 TRBD1 many CASSLDRVNTEAFF TGTGCCAGCAGCCTGGACAGGGTGAACACTGAAGCTTTCTTT
TRBJ2-7 TRBV6-1 14 - few CASRSGQPSYEQYF TGTGCCAGCAGGTCGGGACAACCTTCCTACGAGCAGTACTTC
TRBJ2-7 TRBV5-5 12 - many CASSLWGVEQYF TGTGCCAGCAGCTTGTGGGGGGTCGAGCAGTACTTC
TRBJ1-1 TRBV20-1 14 - many CSASSGTAWTEAFF TGCAGTGCTAGTTCGGGGACGGCGTGGACTGAAGCTTTCTTT
TRBJ2-5 TRBV11-2 14 - many CASSPVAAQETQYF TGTGCCAGCAGCCCGGTAGCGGCACAAGAGACCCAGTACTTC
TRBJ2-7 TRBV4-3 14 - many CASSPARWGYEQYF TGCGCCAGCAGCCCCGCCAGGTGGGGCTACGAGCAGTACTTC
TRBJ2-3 TRBV20-1 12 - many CSAARSPDTQYF TGCAGTGCCGCCCGGTCCCCAGATACGCAGTATTTT
TRBJ1-1 TRBV7-2 15 - many CASTGGGPVNTEAFF TGTGCCAGCACGGGCGGGGGGCCAGTGAACACTGAAGCTTTCTTT
TRBJ2-2 TRBV5-1 16 - many CASSLDAGSPTGELFF TGCGCCAGCAGCTTGGATGCGGGGAGCCCCACCGGGGAGCTGTTTTTT
TRBJ2-1 TRBV18 15 TRBD2 many CASSLRTSEYNEQFF TGTGCCAGCTCACTCCGGACTAGCGAGTACAATGAGCAGTTCTTC
TRBJ2-1 TRBV4-3 17 TRBD1 - CASSQDWTGPSYNEQFF TGCGCCAGCAGCCAAGACTGGACAGGGCCCTCCTACAATGAGCAGTTCTTC
TRBJ2-3 TRBV20-1 14 TRBD2 many CSARGGRAVDTQYF TGCAGTGCTAGAGGGGGGAGGGCCGTAGATACGCAGTATTTT
TRBJ2-1 TRBV9 17 TRBD2 many CASSGTSGGSSYNEQFF TGTGCCAGCAGCGGGACTAGCGGGGGCAGCTCCTACAATGAGCAGTTCTTC
TRBJ2-2 TRBV11-2 18 - many CASSLVLLTETNTGELFF TGTGCCAGCAGCTTAGTTCTTTTGACGGAAACGAACACCGGGGAGCTGTTTTTT
TRBJ1-2 TRBV10-2 16 TRBD1 many CASSDRPGQGRYGYTF TGCGCCAGCAGTGACCGGCCAGGACAGGGCCGCTATGGCTACACCTTC
TRBJ2-7 TRBV20-1 17 TRBD1 few CCASPSLARGRLYEQYF TGCTGTGCTAGCCCTAGCCTGGCCAGGGGGCGCTTATACGAGCAGTACTTC
TRBJ2-7 TRBV27 13 - many CASSWGSSYEQYF TGTGCCAGCAGTTGGGGAAGCTCCTACGAGCAGTACTTC
TRBJ1-2 TRBV10-3 14 - many CAIRSSQGGYGYTF TGTGCCATCAGAAGCTCTCAGGGTGGCTATGGCTACACCTTC
TRBJ2-5 TRBV2 12 TRBD2 many CASRAGVETQYF TGTGCCAGCAGGGCGGGAGTGGAGACCCAGTACTTC
TRBJ2-2 TRBV27 15 - - CASSPDGFLTGELFF TGTGCCAGCAGCCCGGACGGATTCCTGACCGGGGAGCTGTTTTTT
TRBJ2-7 TRBV15 13 - many CAIAAALTYEQYF TGTGCCATCGCGGCCGCCCTGACCTACGAGCAGTACTTC
TRBJ2-3 TRBV2 12 - once CASSGDADTQYF TGTGCCAGCAGCGGAGACGCAGATACGCAGTATTTT
TRBJ1-4 TRBV7-8 16 - many CASSPSGISTNEKLFF TGTGCCAGCAGCCCATCGGGGATCTCAACTAATGAAAAACTGTTTTTT
TRBJ2-4 TRBV12-3/TRBV12-4 17 TRBD1 many CASQPGTGSKGKNIQYF TGTGCCAGCCAACCCGGGACAGGGTCCAAGGGCAAAAACATTCAGTACTTC
TRBJ2-1 TRBV29-1 14 TRBD1 many CSVDGTGSLDEQFF TGCAGCGTTGACGGGACAGGGTCTCTCGATGAGCAGTTCTTC
TRBJ2-1 TRBV27 13 TRBD1 few CASSRRQGNEQFF TGTGCCAGCAGTCGCCGACAGGGGAATGAGCAGTTCTTC
TRBJ1-5 TRBV18 15 - many CASSPQTGSNQPQHF TGTGCCAGCTCACCACAAACAGGGAGCAATCAGCCCCAGCATTTT
TRBJ1-2 TRBV12-3/TRBV12-4 12 - many CARAGGASGYTF TGTGCCCGCGCTGGGGGCGCCTCTGGCTACACCTTC
TRBJ2-2 TRBV6-2/TRBV6-3 16 - - CASISSDRTGTGELFF TGTGCCAGCATAAGCAGCGACAGGACGGGGACCGGGGAGCTGTTTTTT
TRBJ2-3 TRBV20-1 15 TRBD2 many CSANFGGSSTDTQYF TGCAGTGCTAACTTCGGGGGGAGTAGCACAGATACGCAGTATTTT
TRBJ2-1 TRBV20-1 20 - few CSAHPGTTVGTLGGITEQFF TGCAGTGCCCACCCCGGGACCACCGTAGGGACCCTGGGAGGAATCACTGAGCAGTTCTTC
TRBJ2-1 TRBV4-2 15 TRBD2 - CASGPGPSGYNEQFF TGTGCCAGCGGCCCCGGGCCTAGCGGCTACAATGAGCAGTTCTTC
TRBJ2-3 TRBV28 12 - many CASRTDADTQYF TGTGCCAGCAGAACGGACGCAGATACGCAGTATTTT
TRBJ2-5 TRBV29-1 14 TRBD1 many CSVVTQGAEETQYF TGCAGCGTCGTCACCCAGGGGGCTGAGGAGACCCAGTACTTC
TRBJ1-2 TRBV9 10 - many CASSPYGYTF TGTGCCAGCAGCCCGTATGGCTACACCTTC
TRBJ2-3 TRBV5-5 17 TRBD1 many CASSLRWTGDLPDTQYF TGTGCCAGCAGCTTGCGATGGACAGGGGATCTCCCAGATACGCAGTATTTT